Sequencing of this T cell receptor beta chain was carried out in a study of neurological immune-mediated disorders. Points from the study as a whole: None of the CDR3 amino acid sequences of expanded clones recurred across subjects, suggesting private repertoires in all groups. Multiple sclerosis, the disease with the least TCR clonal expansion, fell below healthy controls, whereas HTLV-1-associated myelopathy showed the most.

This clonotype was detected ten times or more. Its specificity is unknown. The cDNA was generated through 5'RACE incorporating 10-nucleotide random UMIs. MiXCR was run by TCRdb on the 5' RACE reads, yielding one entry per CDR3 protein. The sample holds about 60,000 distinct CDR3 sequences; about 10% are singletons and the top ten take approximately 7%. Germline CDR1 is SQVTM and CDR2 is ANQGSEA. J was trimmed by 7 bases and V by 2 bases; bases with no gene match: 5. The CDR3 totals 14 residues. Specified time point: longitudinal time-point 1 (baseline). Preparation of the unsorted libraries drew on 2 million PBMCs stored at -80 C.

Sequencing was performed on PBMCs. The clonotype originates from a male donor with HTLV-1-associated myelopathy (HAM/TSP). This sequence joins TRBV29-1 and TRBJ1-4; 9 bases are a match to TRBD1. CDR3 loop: CSVERRTGVEKLFF. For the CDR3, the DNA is TGCAGCGTTGAACGCAGGACAGGGGTTGAAAAACTGTTTTTT.